This TCR beta chain was found in a study of shared clonotypes between healthy human individuals. Study-level information: CD8 memory received one plate per donor, CD8 naive two, CD4 memory three and CD4 naive three.

Measured with immunoSEQ multiplex PCR; TCRdb has only the in-frame clones, and not every one. The sample contains 2,500,000 or so clones, under 95% of which appear only once. To note about this clone: Its antigen remains unidentified.

General observations from the study: Unshared clonotypes carried lower generation probabilities than those common to all four donors. Naive subsets generally exceeded memory subsets in estimated richness.

Per the germline V gene, CDR1 is MDHEN and CDR2 is SYDVKM. CDR3 size: 15 residues. V was trimmed by 8 bases and J by 0 bases, leaving 14 bases between them. Donors comprised healthy HIV-negative adults lacking recent acute infections or vaccinations. Sequenced sample: naive CD4+ T cells from PBMCs. Subset indicated: CD45RA+ positively selected. The sequence was obtained from a man aged 18 to 35 in good health. Some clones in this sample may be carry-over from other donors' samples. This rearrangement joins TRBV28 to TRBJ1-5, with a possible D match to TRBD1 (6 bases). CDR3 coding DNA: TGTGCCAGCGCCAAAACAGGGTATAGCAATCAGCCCCAGCATTTT. Amino acids: CASAKTGYSNQPQHF.